This T cell receptor beta chain is from a study of Graves' ophthalmopathy and Graves' hyperthyroidism. RNA transcripts provided the template for amplifying TCR beta CDR3 regions. Following a first-round RT-PCR that used HTBI primers, a second-round multiplex PCR was carried out. TCRdb re-called the multiplex PCR reads through MiXCR, storing one row per CDR3 protein. This sample has some 380,000 distinct CDR3 sequences, with roughly 15% found just once. Each hyperthyroidism patient was newly diagnosed, with under 2 months' duration, and aged 18 to 65. This CDR3 spans 15 amino acids. Unmatched junction bases numbered 7, after V lost 3 bases and J lost 5 bases. Germline assignment: CDR1 MDHEN and CDR2 SYDVKM. This clonotype was counted many times.

The sequenced sample consisted of peripheral blood. This chain links TRBV28 with TRBJ2-5, with TRBD2 matching over 9 bases. The sequence derives from a woman younger than 35 with stable Graves' hyperthyroidism. The CDR3 DNA reads as TGTGCCAGCAGTTTCTCGCGGGGGGGCCGTGAGACCCAGTACTTC. This translates into CASSFSRGGRETQYF.